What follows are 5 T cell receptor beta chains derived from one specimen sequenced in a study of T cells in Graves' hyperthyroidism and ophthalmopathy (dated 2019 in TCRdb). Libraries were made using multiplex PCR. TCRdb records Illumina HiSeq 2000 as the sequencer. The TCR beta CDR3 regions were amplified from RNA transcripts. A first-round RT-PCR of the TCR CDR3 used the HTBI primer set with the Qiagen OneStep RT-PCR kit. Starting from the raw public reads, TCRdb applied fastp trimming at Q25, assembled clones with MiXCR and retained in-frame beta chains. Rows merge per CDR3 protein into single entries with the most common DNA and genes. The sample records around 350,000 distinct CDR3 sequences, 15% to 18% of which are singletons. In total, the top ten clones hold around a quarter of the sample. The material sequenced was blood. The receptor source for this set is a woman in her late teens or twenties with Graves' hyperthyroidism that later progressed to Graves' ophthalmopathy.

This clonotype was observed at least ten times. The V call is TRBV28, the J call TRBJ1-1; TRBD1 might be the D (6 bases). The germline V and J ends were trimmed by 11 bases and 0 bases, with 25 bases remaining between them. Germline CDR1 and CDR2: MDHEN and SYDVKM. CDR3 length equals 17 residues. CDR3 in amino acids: CAAHNRAGESMNTEAFF. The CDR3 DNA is TGTGCCGCTCACAACCGGGCAGGGGAAAGCATGAACACTGAAGCTTTCTTT.

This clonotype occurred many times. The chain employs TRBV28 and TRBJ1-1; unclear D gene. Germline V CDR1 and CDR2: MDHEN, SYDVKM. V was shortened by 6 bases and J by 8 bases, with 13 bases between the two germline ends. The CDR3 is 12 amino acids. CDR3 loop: CASSLAGGEAFF. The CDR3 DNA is TGTGCCAGCAGCCTTGCGGGAGGGGAAGCTTTCTTT.

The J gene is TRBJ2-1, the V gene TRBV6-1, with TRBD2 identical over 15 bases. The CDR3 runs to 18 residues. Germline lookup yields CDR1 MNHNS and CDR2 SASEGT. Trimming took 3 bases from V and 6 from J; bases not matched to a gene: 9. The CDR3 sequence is CASSDRTSGRGLTNEQFF. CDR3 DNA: TGTGCCAGCAGTGACCGGACTAGCGGGAGGGGCTTAACCAATGAGCAGTTCTTC.

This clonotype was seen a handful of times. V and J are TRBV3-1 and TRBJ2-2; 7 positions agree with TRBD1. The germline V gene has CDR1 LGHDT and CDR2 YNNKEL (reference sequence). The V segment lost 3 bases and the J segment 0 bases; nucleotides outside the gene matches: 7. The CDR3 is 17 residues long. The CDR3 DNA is TGTGCCAGCAGCCAGTCCGACAGGGAAACGAACACCGGGGAGCTGTTTTTT. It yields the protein CASSQSDRETNTGELFF.

CDR3: CASSLWSGRTGELFF. The CDR3 nucleotides are TGTGCCAGCAGTTTATGGAGCGGGAGGACCGGGGAGCTGTTTTTT. This chain uses TRBV27 with TRBJ2-2; 9 nucleotides match TRBD2. The CDR3 runs to 15 residues. The trim removed 1 base at V and 5 bases at J, leaving 2 bases unmatched. Germline V lookup: CDR1 MNHEY, CDR2 SMNVEV (reference sequence).